The source of this TCR beta chain is a study of early T cells in non-severe SARS-CoV-2 infection. Deletions cut 3 bases from V and 6 bases from J, with 12 bases between. The germline CDR1 and CDR2 sequences are DFQATT and SNEGSKA (reference sequence). This CDR3 has 14 amino acids. TCRdb reanalysed the 5' RACE reads using MiXCR and keeps one entry per CDR3 protein. The data contain some 29,000 distinct CDR3 sequences, about 5% of them seen just once; the ten biggest clones take up 4.5%. The sequenced sample was whole blood. The gene calls are TRBV20-1 and TRBJ1-6; unclear D gene. This clonotype was obtained from an adult who was a healthcare worker with PCR-confirmed SARS-CoV-2 infection or an uninfected control (not recorded which). The CDR3 spells CSARVLGGNSPLHF. CDR3 bases: TGCAGTGCTAGGGTATTGGGCGGTAATTCACCCCTCCACTTT.